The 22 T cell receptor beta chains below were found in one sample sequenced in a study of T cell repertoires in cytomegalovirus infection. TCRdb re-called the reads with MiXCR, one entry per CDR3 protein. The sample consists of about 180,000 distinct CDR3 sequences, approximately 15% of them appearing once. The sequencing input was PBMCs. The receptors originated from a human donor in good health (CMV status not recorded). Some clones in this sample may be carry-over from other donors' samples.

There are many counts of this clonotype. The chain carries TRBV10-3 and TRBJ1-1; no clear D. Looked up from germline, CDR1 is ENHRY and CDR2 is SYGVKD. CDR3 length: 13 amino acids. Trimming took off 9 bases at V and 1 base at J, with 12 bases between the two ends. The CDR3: CAISGTGNTEAFF. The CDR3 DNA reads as TGTGCCATATCTGGAACGGGGAACACTGAAGCTTTCTTT.

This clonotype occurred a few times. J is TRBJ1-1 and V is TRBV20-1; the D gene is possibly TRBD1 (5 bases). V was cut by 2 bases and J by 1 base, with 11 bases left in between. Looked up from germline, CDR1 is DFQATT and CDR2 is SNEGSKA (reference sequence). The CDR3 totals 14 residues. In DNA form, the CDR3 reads TGCAGTGCTAGACAGGGAAATGGGAACACTGAAGCTTTCTTT. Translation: CSARQGNGNTEAFF.

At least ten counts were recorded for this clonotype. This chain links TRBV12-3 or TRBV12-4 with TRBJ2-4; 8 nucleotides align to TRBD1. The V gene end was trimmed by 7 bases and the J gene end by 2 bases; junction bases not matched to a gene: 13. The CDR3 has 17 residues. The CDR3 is CASTPFGRGLTKNIQYF. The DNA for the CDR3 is TGTGCCAGCACCCCCTTCGGCAGGGGGCTAACCAAAAACATTCAGTACTTC.

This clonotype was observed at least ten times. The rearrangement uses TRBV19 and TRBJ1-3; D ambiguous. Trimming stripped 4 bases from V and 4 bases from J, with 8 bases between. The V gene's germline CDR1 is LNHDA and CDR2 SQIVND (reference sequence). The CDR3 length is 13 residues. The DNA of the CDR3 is TGTGCCAGTAGTACGGCGGAGGGAAACACCATATATTTT. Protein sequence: CASSTAEGNTIYF.

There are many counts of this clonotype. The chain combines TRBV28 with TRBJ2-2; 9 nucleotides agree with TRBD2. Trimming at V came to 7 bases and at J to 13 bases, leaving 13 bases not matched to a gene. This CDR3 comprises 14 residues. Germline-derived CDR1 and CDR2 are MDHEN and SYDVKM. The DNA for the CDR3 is TGTGCCAGCACGCGGGGGGGGCCGCCGGGAGGGCTGTTTTTT. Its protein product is CASTRGGPPGGLFF.

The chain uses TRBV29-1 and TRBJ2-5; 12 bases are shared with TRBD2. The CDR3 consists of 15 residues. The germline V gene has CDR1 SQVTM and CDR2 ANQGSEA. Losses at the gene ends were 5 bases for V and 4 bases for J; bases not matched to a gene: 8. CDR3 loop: CSVLAGGPITETQYF. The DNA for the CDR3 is TGCAGCGTTCTAGCGGGAGGGCCTATTACAGAGACCCAGTACTTC.

CDR3 region: CASSIRENTEAFF. The CDR3 nucleotides are TGTGCCAGTAGTATACGGGAAAACACTGAAGCTTTCTTT. This chain joins TRBV19 and TRBJ1-1; the D is unclear. The germline V and J ends were trimmed by 2 bases and 2 bases, with 6 bases remaining between them. CDR1 is LNHDA and CDR2 is SQIVND in the germline V gene (reference sequence). The CDR3 spans 13 residues.

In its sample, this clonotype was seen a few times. The CDR3 reads CSAREGHLNTEAFF. The CDR3 bases are TGCAGTGCTAGAGAGGGACACTTGAACACTGAAGCTTTCTTT. This chain uses TRBV20-1 with TRBJ1-1; D may be TRBD1 (6 bases). The CDR3 runs 14 residues. The germline V gene encodes CDR1 DFQATT and CDR2 SNEGSKA (reference sequence). Between the trimmed V and J ends, which lost 0 bases and 0 bases, there was a span of 8 bases.

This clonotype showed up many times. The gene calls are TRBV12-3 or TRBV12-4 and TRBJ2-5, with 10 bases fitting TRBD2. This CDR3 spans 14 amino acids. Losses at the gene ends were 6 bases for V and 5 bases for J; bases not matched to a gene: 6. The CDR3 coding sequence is TGTGCCAGCAGCCCTAGCGGGAGAGGGGAGACCCAGTACTTC. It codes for CASSPSGRGETQYF.

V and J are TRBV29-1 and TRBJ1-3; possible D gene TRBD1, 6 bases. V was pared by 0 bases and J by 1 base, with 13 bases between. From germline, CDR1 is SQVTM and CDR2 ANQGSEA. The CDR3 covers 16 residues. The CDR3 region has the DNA TGCAGCGTTGAAGATCGGGGGGCAGGATCTGGAAACACCATATATTTT. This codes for CSVEDRGAGSGNTIYF.

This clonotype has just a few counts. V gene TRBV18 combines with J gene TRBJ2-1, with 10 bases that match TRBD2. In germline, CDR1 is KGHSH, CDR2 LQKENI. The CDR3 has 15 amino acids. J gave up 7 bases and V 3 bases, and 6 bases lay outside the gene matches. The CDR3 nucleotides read TGTGCCAGCTCACCCCGGACTAGCGGCGAGAATGAGCAGTTCTTC. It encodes CASSPRTSGENEQFF.

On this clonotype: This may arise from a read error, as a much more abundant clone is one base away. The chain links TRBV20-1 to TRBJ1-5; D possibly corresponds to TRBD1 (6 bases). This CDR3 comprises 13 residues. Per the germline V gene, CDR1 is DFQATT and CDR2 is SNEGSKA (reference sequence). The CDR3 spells CSAAGDGNRPQHF. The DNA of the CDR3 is TGCAGTGCGGCAGGGGACGGCAATCGGCCCCAGCATTTT.

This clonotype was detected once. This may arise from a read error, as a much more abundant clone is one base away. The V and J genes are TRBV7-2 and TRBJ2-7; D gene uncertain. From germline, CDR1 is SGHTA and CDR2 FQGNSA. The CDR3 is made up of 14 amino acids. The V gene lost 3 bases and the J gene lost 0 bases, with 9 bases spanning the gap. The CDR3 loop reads CASSFQWGSYEQYF. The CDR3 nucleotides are TGTGCCAGCAGCTTCCAGTGGGGCTCCTACGAGCAGTACTTC.

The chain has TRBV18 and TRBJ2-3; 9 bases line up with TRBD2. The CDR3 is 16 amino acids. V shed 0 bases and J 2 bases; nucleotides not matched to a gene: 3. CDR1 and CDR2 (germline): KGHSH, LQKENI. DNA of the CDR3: TGTGCCAGCTCACCACCGCCTAGCGGGACCACAGATACGCAGTATTTT. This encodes CASSPPPSGTTDTQYF.

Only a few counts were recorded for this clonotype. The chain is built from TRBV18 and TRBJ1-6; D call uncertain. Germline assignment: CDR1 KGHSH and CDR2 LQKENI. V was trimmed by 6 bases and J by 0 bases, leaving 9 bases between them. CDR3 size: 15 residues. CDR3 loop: CASSADGSYNSPLHF. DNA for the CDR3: TGTGCCAGCTCCGCGGACGGCTCCTATAATTCACCCCTCCACTTT.

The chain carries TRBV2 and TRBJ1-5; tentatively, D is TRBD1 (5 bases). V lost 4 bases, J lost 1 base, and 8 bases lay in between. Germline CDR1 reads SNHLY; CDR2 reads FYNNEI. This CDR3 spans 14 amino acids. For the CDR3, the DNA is TGTGCCAGCAGTGGGACAATCAGCAATCAGCCCCAGCATTTT. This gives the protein CASSGTISNQPQHF.

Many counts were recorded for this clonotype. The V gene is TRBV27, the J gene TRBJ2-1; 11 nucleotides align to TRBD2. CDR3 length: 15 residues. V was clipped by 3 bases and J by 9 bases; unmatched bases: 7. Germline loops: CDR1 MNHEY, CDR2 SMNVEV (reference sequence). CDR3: CASSFGTSGRVEQFF. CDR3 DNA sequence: TGTGCCAGCAGTTTCGGCACTAGCGGGAGAGTTGAGCAGTTCTTC.

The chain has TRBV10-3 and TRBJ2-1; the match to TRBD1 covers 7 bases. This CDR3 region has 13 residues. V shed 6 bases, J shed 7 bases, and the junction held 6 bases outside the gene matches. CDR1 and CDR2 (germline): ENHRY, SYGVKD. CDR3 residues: CAISLDRENEQFF. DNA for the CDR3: TGTGCCATCAGCCTTGACAGGGAGAATGAGCAGTTCTTC.

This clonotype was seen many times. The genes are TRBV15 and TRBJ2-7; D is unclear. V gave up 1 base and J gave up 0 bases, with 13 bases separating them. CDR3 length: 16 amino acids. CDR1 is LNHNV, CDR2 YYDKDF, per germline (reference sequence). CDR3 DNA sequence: TGTGCCACCAGCAGAGCAGGCTCGACGAGCTCCTACGAGCAGTACTTC. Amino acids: CATSRAGSTSSYEQYF.

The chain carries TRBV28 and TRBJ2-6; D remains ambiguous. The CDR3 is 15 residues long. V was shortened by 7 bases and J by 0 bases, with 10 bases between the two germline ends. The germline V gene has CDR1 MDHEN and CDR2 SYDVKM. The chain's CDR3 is CASMEPRSGANVLTF. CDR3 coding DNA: TGTGCCAGCATGGAGCCCCGCTCTGGGGCCAACGTCCTGACTTTC.

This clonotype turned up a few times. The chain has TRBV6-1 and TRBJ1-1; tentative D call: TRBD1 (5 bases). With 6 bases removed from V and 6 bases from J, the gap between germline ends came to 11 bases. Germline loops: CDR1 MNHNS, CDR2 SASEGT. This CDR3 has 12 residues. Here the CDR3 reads CASRYGGAEAFF. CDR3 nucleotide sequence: TGTGCCAGCAGATATGGGGGGGCTGAAGCTTTCTTT.

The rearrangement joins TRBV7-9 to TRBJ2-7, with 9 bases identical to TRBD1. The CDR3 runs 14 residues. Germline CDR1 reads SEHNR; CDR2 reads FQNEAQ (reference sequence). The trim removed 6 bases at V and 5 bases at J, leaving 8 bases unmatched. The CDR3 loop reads CASRATGTGNEQYF. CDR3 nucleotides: TGTGCCAGCAGAGCTACCGGGACAGGGAACGAGCAGTACTTC.